This T cell receptor (beta chain) is drawn from a study of vaccination and CD4 T cells after COVID-19. About the study: SARS-CoV-2, HCoV-NL63, HCoV-OC43 and HCoV-229E supplied the overlapping spike peptides used to stimulate cells. General study findings and limits: Only post-vaccination samples contained a median approximately 84% of the reactive clones in convalescent patients.

The Oncomine TCR Beta short-read assay was applied to DNA of cultured CD4+ T cells. Genomic DNA was isolated from cultured CD4+ T cells. A single record per CDR3 protein comes from TCRdb applying MiXCR to the PCR reads. The sample has some 10,000 distinct CDR3 sequences, about 50% seen once. Described treatment: roughly 10-day PBMC culture with coronavirus spike peptide pools or control peptides (ViraFEST assay). The J segment lost 2 bases and the V segment lost 7 bases, leaving 13 bases of the junction unmatched. Per germline, CDR1 SGHDN and CDR2 FVKESK. CDR3 length: 17 residues. In regard to this clonotype: The antigen is not known.

This receptor was taken from a human donor who had recovered from COVID-19. The rearrangement uses TRBV14 and TRBJ2-7, with 11 bases lining up with TRBD2. The sequencing input was CD4+ T cells from blood, cultured in vitro. DNA of the CDR3: TGTGCCAGCACCCCAAAACACTTAGCGGGAGGGCCCTACGAGCAGTACTTC. It codes for CASTPKHLAGGPYEQYF. The full variable domain, with the rest looked up from reference TRBV14 and TRBJ2-7, is EAGVTQFPSHSVIEKGQTVTLRCDPISGHDNLYWYRRVMGKEIKFLLHFVKESKQDESGMPNNRFLAERTGGTYSTLKVQPAELEDSGVYFCASTPKHLAGGPYEQYFGPGTRLTVT.